The 9 T cell receptor beta chains given below trace back to one sample, sequenced in a study of cytomegalovirus exposure and HLA in healthy donors. PCR employed 60 Vbeta and 13 Jbeta primers. Profiled with immunoSEQ multiplex PCR; TCRdb holds only in-frame clones, not every one. The sample has more than 140,000 clones, about 79% seen once. The sample consisted of PBMCs. The source is a male donor in good health and CMV-seronegative.

This clone was recorded once. The rearrangement links TRBV29-1 to TRBJ2-1; 7 nucleotides match TRBD1. There are 14 residues in the CDR3. Germline-derived CDR1 and CDR2 are SQVTM and ANQGSEA. J lost 3 bases, V lost 6 bases, and 8 bases had no gene match. DNA of the CDR3: TGCAGCGTACCGACCGGGACAGTCTACAATGAGCAGTTCTTC. This codes for CSVPTGTVYNEQFF.

V and J are TRBV4-3 and TRBJ2-7, with a tentative D call TRBD2 (6 bases). The V and J ends lost 0 bases and 7 bases respectively, with 13 bases between them. The CDR3 is made up of 14 amino acids. From germline, CDR1 is LGHNA and CDR2 YSLEER. CDR3 bases: TGCGCCAGCAGCCAAGATCAAAGGGCGGGAGAGCAGTACTTC. This gives the protein CASSQDQRAGEQYF.

The CDR3 DNA sequence: TGTGCCAGCAGTTACGTAAGTGGGACAGGGGAATACGAGCAGTACTTC. This gives the protein CASSYVSGTGEYEQYF. The chain uses TRBV6-5 and TRBJ2-7; 10 bases match TRBD1. Germline assignment: CDR1 MNHEY and CDR2 SVGAGI. J lost 4 bases, V lost 2 bases, and 8 bases had no gene match. The CDR3 runs 16 residues.

The chain couples TRBV5-4 to TRBJ2-5; 7 bases are a match to TRBD2. V lost 2 bases to trimming and J lost 3 bases; unmatched junction nucleotides: 4. The CDR3 sequence is 14 residues long. Germline V CDR1 and CDR2: SGHNT, YYREEE (reference sequence). The CDR3 is CASSFFGGEETQYF. The DNA of the CDR3 is TGTGCCAGCAGCTTTTTTGGGGGGGAAGAGACCCAGTACTTC.

This clone was observed once. The gene calls are TRBV7-9 and TRBJ1-5; TRBD1 is a possible D gene (6 bases). The CDR3 sequence is 15 residues long. Trimming removed 2 bases from V and 3 bases from J, with 11 bases in between. Germline loops: CDR1 SEHNR, CDR2 FQNEAQ (reference sequence). The CDR3 DNA reads as TGTGCCAGCAGCTTACAGGGGAGTCCCAATCAGCCCCAGCATTTT. This translates into CASSLQGSPNQPQHF.

Worth noting for this clone: A junction end diverges from the germline sequence, so it may reflect a read error. V gene TRBV19 combines with J gene TRBJ1-1; 8 bases line up with TRBD1. The CDR3 is 16 amino acids. Germline CDR1 is LNHDA and CDR2 is SQIVND (reference sequence). The CDR3 region is CATSWDRTPSTTEAFF. CDR3 DNA: TGTGCCACTAGTTGGGACAGGACACCCTCAACGACTGAAGCTTTCTTT.

V and J are TRBV30 and TRBJ2-5, with D possibly matching TRBD1 (5 bases). The DNA end is a closer match to TRBJ2-7, so the J assignment may be wrong. Germline V gene sequence: CDR1 GTSNPN, CDR2 SVGIG (reference sequence). The CDR3 totals 13 residues. Here the CDR3 reads CAWSVGQGYEQYF. The CDR3 DNA sequence: TGTGCCTGGAGTGTAGGGCAGGGATACGAGCAGTACTTC.

The gene calls are TRBV27 and TRBJ2-3, with TRBD2 as a possible D gene (6 bases). The CDR3 runs 12 residues. V lost 2 bases to trimming and J lost 6 bases, with 6 bases between them. Per the germline V gene, CDR1 is MNHEY and CDR2 is SMNVEV (reference sequence). CDR3 loop: CASSLGRDTQYF. The CDR3 DNA sequence: TGTGCCAGCAGTTTAGGGAGGGATACGCAGTATTTT.

This sequence joins TRBV6-5 and TRBJ2-7, with D perhaps matching TRBD1 (5 bases). CDR1 and CDR2 from the germline V gene are MNHEY and SVGAGI. Trimming pared 1 base from V and 9 bases from J, leaving 13 bases between. The CDR3 runs to 13 residues. The CDR3 protein is CASSYFDQGGQYF. DNA for the CDR3: TGTGCCAGCAGTTACTTCGACCAGGGTGGGCAGTACTTC.